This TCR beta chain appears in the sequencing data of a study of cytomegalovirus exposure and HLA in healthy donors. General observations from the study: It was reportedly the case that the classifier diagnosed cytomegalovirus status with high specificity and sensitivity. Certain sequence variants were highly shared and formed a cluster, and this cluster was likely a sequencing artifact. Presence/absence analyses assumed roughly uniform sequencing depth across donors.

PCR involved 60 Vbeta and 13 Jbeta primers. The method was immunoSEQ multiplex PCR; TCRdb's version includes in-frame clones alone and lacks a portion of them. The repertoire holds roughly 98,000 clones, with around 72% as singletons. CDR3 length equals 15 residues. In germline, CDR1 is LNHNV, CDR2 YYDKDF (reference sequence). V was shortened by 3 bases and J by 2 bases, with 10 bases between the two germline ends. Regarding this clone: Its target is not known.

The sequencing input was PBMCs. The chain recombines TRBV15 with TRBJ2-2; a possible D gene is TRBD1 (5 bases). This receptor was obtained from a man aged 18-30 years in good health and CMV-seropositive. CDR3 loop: CATSSQGYNTGELFF. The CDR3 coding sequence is TGTGCCACCAGCAGCCAGGGTTATAACACCGGGGAGCTGTTTTTT.